This TCR beta chain appears in the sequencing data of a study of cytomegalovirus exposure and HLA in healthy donors. The germline V and J ends were trimmed by 6 bases and 6 bases, with 18 bases remaining between them. This CDR3 contains 15 residues. The germline CDR1 and CDR2 sequences are SNHLY and FYNNEI. Amplification used 60 Vbeta primers and 13 Jbeta primers. This table comes from immunoSEQ multiplex PCR, and its TCRdb copy is limited to in-frame clones, with some not included. The sample data list over 65,000 clones. The chain has TRBV2 and TRBJ2-1; D might be TRBD1 (5 bases). Sequenced: PBMCs. The sequence was obtained from a woman in her thirties in good health and CMV-seronegative. CDR3 in amino acids: CASRRGQGRSNEQFF. The CDR3 nucleotides are TGTGCCAGCAGAAGGGGCCAGGGTAGAAGCAATGAGCAGTTCTTC.